These 25 T cell receptor beta chains were all obtained from the same sample, sequenced in a study of blood T cell repertoires in COVID-19 (dated by TCRdb to the early 2020s). The method behind the library was the immunoSEQ multiplex PCR assay. Imported from immuneACCESS, the table was reduced by TCRdb to in-frame sequences with V and J called. These copies leave out some clones; in studies compared against another copy, an unresolved V gene accounts for under half, and the cause of the remainder is not known. The sample table holds over 45,000 clones, of which approximately 90% were seen once. The ten top clones hold just over 5% of the sample. Sequencing was carried out using peripheral blood. These receptors were collected from a man between 65 and 79 years old with acute or convalescent COVID-19.

A single count supports this clone. The V gene is TRBV11-3, the J gene TRBJ2-3; D is unresolved. CDR1 and CDR2 from the germline V gene are SGHNT and YENEEA. With 7 bases removed from V and 4 bases from J, the gap between germline ends came to 15 bases. The CDR3 consists of 14 residues. CDR3 sequence reads: CASTETSVSDTQYF. CDR3 nucleotides: TGTGCCAGCACCGAAACCTCGGTGTCAGATACGCAGTATTTT.

The chain links TRBV27 to TRBJ1-1, with TRBD1 identical over 7 bases. V was pared by 0 bases and J by 2 bases, with 3 bases of the junction left unmatched. CDR3 size: 15 residues. The V gene's germline CDR1 is MNHEY and CDR2 SMNVEV (reference sequence). Written as DNA, the CDR3 is TGTGCCAGCAGTTTATCACCAGGGGGAAACACTGAAGCTTTCTTT. Its protein is CASSLSPGGNTEAFF.

The chain recombines TRBV5-1 with TRBJ2-3; D is uncertain. The germline gives CDR1 SGHRS, CDR2 YFSETQ. CDR3 length: 16 amino acids. Trimming stripped 0 bases from V and 1 base from J, with 12 bases between. CDR3 sequence: CASSLVVRQGTDTQYF. As DNA, the CDR3 is TGCGCCAGCAGCTTGGTTGTCCGCCAGGGCACAGATACGCAGTATTTT.

J is TRBJ2-3 and V is TRBV19, with D perhaps matching TRBD1 (6 bases). The CDR3 runs to 15 residues. Germline V gene lookup returns CDR1 LNHDA and CDR2 SQIVND (reference sequence). V was pared by 3 bases and J by 6 bases, with 16 bases between. In DNA form, the CDR3 reads TGTGCCAGTAGTATCCGGGACACATGGTGGGATACGCAGTATTTT. Encoded protein: CASSIRDTWWDTQYF. The whole variable domain, remainder taken from reference TRBV19 and TRBJ2-3, is DGGITQSPKYLFRKEGQNVTLSCEQNLNHDAMYWYRQDPGQGLRLIYYSQIVNDFQKGDIAEGYSVSREKKESFPLTVTSAQKNPTAFYLCASSIRDTWWDTQYFGPGTRLTVL.

The chain employs TRBV18 and TRBJ2-1; 7 bases line up with TRBD1. This CDR3 spans 15 amino acids. From germline, CDR1 is KGHSH and CDR2 LQKENI. With V trimmed by 5 bases and J by 5 bases, 9 bases remained unmatched. As DNA, the CDR3 is TGTGCCAGCTCAGTCCAGGGGGTTACGAACAATGAGCAGTTCTTC. It codes for CASSVQGVTNNEQFF.

The J gene is TRBJ1-3, the V gene TRBV2, with TRBD1 matching 7 bases. Germline V CDR1 and CDR2: SNHLY, FYNNEI. The CDR3 covers 14 residues. The V gene end was trimmed by 9 bases and the J gene end by 0 bases; junction bases not matched to a gene: 5. The CDR3 coding sequence is TGTGCCAGTGGGACAGCAGCCTCTGGAAACACCATATATTTT. It is translated as CASGTAASGNTIYF.

The chain is built from TRBV27 and TRBJ2-1; tentative D call: TRBD2 (5 bases). This CDR3 is built from 15 residues. V lost 5 bases to trimming and J lost 3 bases, with 14 bases between them. Germline CDR1 and CDR2: MNHEY and SMNVEV (reference sequence). The CDR3 DNA reads TGTGCCAGCAGTCTACGGACGGACTTCTACAATGAGCAGTTCTTC. This translates into CASSLRTDFYNEQFF.

The rearrangement joins TRBV3-1 (or the pseudogene TRBV3-2) to TRBJ2-2; 9 bases line up with TRBD1. Per germline, CDR1 LGHDT and CDR2 YNNKEL (reference sequence). The CDR3 length is 21 residues. After removal of 3 bases from V and 6 bases from J, the junction contained 23 bases not matched to a gene. The CDR3 spells CASSHPPGDRVDPGYAGELFF. The CDR3 DNA reads TGTGCCAGCAGCCATCCCCCGGGGGACAGGGTTGATCCAGGGTACGCCGGGGAGCTGTTTTTT.

The chain combines TRBV7-2 with TRBJ1-6; D unresolved. The CDR3 length is 13 residues. V was cut by 4 bases and J by 10 bases, with 11 bases left in between. CDR1 and CDR2 from the germline V gene are SGHTA and FQGNSA. The CDR3 DNA reads TGTGCCAGCAGCTCGACCCCAGGCTCACCCCTCCACTTT. Its protein is CASSSTPGSPLHF.

This clone was seen just once. V and J are TRBV7-8 and TRBJ1-5; TRBD1 might be the D (6 bases). Deletions cut 5 bases from V and 3 bases from J, with 11 bases between. The germline gives CDR1 SGHVS, CDR2 FQNEAQ. The CDR3 has 14 amino acids. CDR3 sequence reads: CASSPGQPNQPQHF. The CDR3 DNA sequence: TGTGCCAGCAGCCCTGGACAGCCCAATCAGCCCCAGCATTTT.

J is TRBJ2-2 and V is TRBV7-3, with 7 bases lining up with TRBD1. Per the germline V gene, CDR1 is SGHTA and CDR2 is FQGTGA. The CDR3 is 16 residues long. V shed 5 bases, J shed 0 bases, and the junction held 6 bases outside the gene matches. In DNA form, the CDR3 reads TGTGCCAGCAGCCCAACGGGGACAGCGAACACCGGGGAGCTGTTTTTT. Translating gives CASSPTGTANTGELFF.

The rearrangement uses TRBV5-4 and TRBJ2-3, with 9 bases matching TRBD2. The CDR3 consists of 17 residues. Unmatched junction bases numbered 9, after V lost 1 base and J lost 3 bases. Germline V gives CDR1 SGHNT, CDR2 YYREEE (reference sequence). CDR3: CASSLKLAGGPTDTQYF. As DNA, the CDR3 is TGTGCCAGCAGCTTGAAGCTTGCGGGGGGGCCGACAGATACGCAGTATTTT.

This chain joins TRBV18 and TRBJ1-2; 10 positions agree with TRBD1. After removal of 0 bases from V and 8 bases from J, the junction contained 3 bases not matched to a gene. This CDR3 is 14 amino acids long. Looked up from germline, CDR1 is KGHSH and CDR2 is LQKENI. The chain's CDR3 is CASSPPGQGSGYTF. CDR3 bases: TGTGCCAGCTCACCACCGGGACAGGGGTCGGGCTACACCTTC.

The CDR3 DNA sequence: TGTGCCAGCAGCCGACAAAACACCGGGGAGCTGTTTTTT. It translates to CASSRQNTGELFF. The rearrangement joins TRBV4-2 to TRBJ2-2; no reliable D call. V was cut by 4 bases and J by 2 bases, with 5 bases left in between. Germline values: CDR1 LGHNA, CDR2 YNFKEQ. The CDR3 runs to 13 residues.

This chain connects TRBV7-6 to TRBJ2-5; weak D call: TRBD1 (5 bases). The V and J ends lost 5 bases and 2 bases respectively, with 18 bases between them. CDR3 size: 16 residues. Germline-derived CDR1 and CDR2 are SGHVS and FNYEAQ. The CDR3 region is CASSPPVGRAQETQYF. Here the CDR3 DNA reads TGTGCCAGCAGCCCCCCGGTGGGCAGGGCGCAAGAGACCCAGTACTTC.

J is TRBJ1-4 and V is TRBV28; 10 nucleotides agree with TRBD1. Germline V lookup: CDR1 MDHEN, CDR2 SYDVKM. This CDR3 is 18 amino acids long. J lost 4 bases, V lost 1 base, and 9 bases had no gene match. CDR3 nucleotides: TGTGCCAGCAGTTTATTTGAAAGTTGGGACAGGGGTAATGAAAAACTGTTTTTT. This translates into CASSLFESWDRGNEKLFF. Variable domain in full (rest from reference TRBV28 and TRBJ1-4): DVKVTQSSRYLVKRTGEKVFLECVQDMDHENMFWYRQDPGLGLRLIYFSYDVKMKEKGDIPEGYSVSREKKERFSLILESASTNQTSMYLCASSLFESWDRGNEKLFFGSGTQLSVL.

The chain is built from TRBV21-1 and TRBJ2-7; TRBD1 is taken as the D call from the table, unchecked against the DNA. TRBV21-1 counts as a pseudogene. The CDR3 runs 16 residues. CDR3 amino acids: CASSKKPLTVTYEQYF. CDR3 bases: TGTGCCAGCAGCAAAAAACCCCTGACAGTAACCTACGAGCAGTACTTC.

This sequence joins TRBV19 and TRBJ1-5; D possibly corresponds to TRBD1 (5 bases). Germline-derived CDR1 and CDR2 are LNHDA and SQIVND (reference sequence). CDR3 length: 15 amino acids. V shed 5 bases and J shed 6 bases, with 17 bases lying between them. This CDR3 reads CASSFSGGRFQPQHF. The CDR3 nucleotides are TGTGCCAGTAGTTTTTCCGGGGGAAGGTTTCAGCCCCAGCATTTT.

The chain combines TRBV6-6 with TRBJ2-1, with D tentatively TRBD1 (6 bases). The CDR3 spans 15 residues. Germline CDR1 and CDR2: MNHNY and SVGAGI (reference sequence). V dropped 7 bases and J dropped 2 bases, with 15 bases sitting between them. The CDR3 is CASIYGDTTYNEQFF. The DNA of the CDR3 is TGTGCCAGCATCTACGGGGACACCACCTACAATGAGCAGTTCTTC.

The V gene is TRBV6-4, the J gene TRBJ2-1, with D perhaps TRBD2 (6 bases). CDR1 MRHNA and CDR2 SNTAGT come from the germline V gene. This CDR3 is 14 amino acids long. V shed 3 bases and J shed 9 bases, with 15 bases lying between them. The chain's CDR3 is CASSERTIPGEQFF. The DNA of the CDR3 is TGTGCCAGCAGTGAGCGGACTATTCCGGGTGAGCAGTTCTTC.

The V call is TRBV6-2 or TRBV6-3, the J call TRBJ1-2; unclear D gene. There are 13 residues in the CDR3. Trimming took 6 bases from V and 4 from J, leaving 12 bases between them. Germline V CDR1 and CDR2: MNHEY, SVGEGT. CDR3 loop: CASSHQAGYGYTF. The CDR3 nucleotides read TGTGCCAGCAGCCACCAGGCGGGCTATGGCTACACCTTC.

This rearrangement joins TRBV7-9 to TRBJ1-4; no definite D call. The CDR3 runs 14 residues. Trimming took 3 bases from V and 3 from J, leaving 8 bases between them. Germline CDR1 reads SEHNR; CDR2 reads FQNEAQ (reference sequence). The DNA for the CDR3 is TGTGCCAGCAGCTTTGCGGAACCTAATGAAAAACTGTTTTTT. The encoded protein is CASSFAEPNEKLFF.

The CDR3 nucleotides read TGTGCCAGCAGCCAAGTCCCAGTAGGAGATAGCAATCAGCCCCAGCATTTT. It specifies CASSQVPVGDSNQPQHF. The chain is built from TRBV3-1 (or the pseudogene TRBV3-2) and TRBJ1-5; D unclear. Germline CDR1 reads LGHDT; CDR2 reads YNNKEL (reference sequence). This CDR3 spans 17 amino acids. Trimming took off 1 base at V and 0 bases at J, with 13 bases between the two ends.

The J gene is TRBJ1-2, the V gene TRBV9; D uncertain. Germline values: CDR1 SGDLS, CDR2 YYNGEE. Between the trimmed V and J ends, which lost 3 bases and 3 bases, there was a span of 9 bases. The CDR3 has 13 residues. The CDR3 here is CASSEGRDYGYTF. CDR3 sequence (DNA): TGTGCCAGCAGCGAAGGGAGGGACTATGGCTACACCTTC.

The chain has TRBV5-1 and TRBJ1-1; perhaps TRBD1 as D (6 bases). With 4 bases removed from V and 1 base from J, the gap between germline ends came to 11 bases. This CDR3 is built from 14 residues. Germline CDR1 and CDR2: SGHRS and YFSETQ. CDR3 sequence (DNA): TGCGCCAGCAGCAGCGGGACATCGAACACTGAAGCTTTCTTT. This sequence encodes CASSSGTSNTEAFF. Full variable domain (missing parts from reference TRBV5-1 and TRBJ1-1): KAGVTQTPRYLIKTRGQQVTLSCSPISGHRSVSWYQQTPGQGLQFLFEYFSETQRNKGNFPGRFSGRQFSNSRSEMNVSTLELGDSALYLCASSSGTSNTEAFFGQGTRLTVV.